The clone carrying this TCR beta chain has a handful of counts. Its specificity is not known. TCR beta CDR3 regions were amplified from RNA. HTBI primers were the set used in a first-round RT-PCR of the TCR CDR3. TCRdb re-derived calls from the multiplex PCR reads in MiXCR, one entry per CDR3 protein. The sample contains 490,000 or so distinct CDR3 sequences, around 20% of which appear only once. The germline V gene has CDR1 GTSNPN and CDR2 SVGIG (reference sequence). CDR3 length equals 15 residues. V was clipped by 3 bases and J by 0 bases, with 12 bases between them. The data stem from a study of T cells in Graves' hyperthyroidism and ophthalmopathy. Findings and caveats of the study: In the analysis, a 13 V-J model separated ophthalmopathy from stable hyperthyroidism.

Clinical symptoms, serum thyroxine and TRAb, thyroid ultrasound and orbital computed tomography were used for the diagnoses. This receptor was obtained from a man aged 40-49 years with Graves' ophthalmopathy. Specimen: blood. The gene calls are TRBV30 and TRBJ1-3; D is unresolved. CDR3 protein: CAWSRGLSSGNTIYF. In nucleotides, the CDR3 is TGTGCCTGGAGCCGCGGGCTCAGCTCTGGAAACACCATATATTTT.